This paragraph covers one TCR beta chain sequence. No antigen is known for it. It has no much larger one-base neighbor in the sample; base qualities were not kept. Genomic DNA was isolated from the sorted cells so that the TCRbeta CDR3 region could be sequenced. The immunoSEQ Assay was used for sequencing of TCRbeta CDR3 regions. TCRdb's version of the immuneACCESS table is confined to in-frame rearrangements and falls short of the full clone set. An unresolved V gene accounts for under half of the shortfall where checked; the remainder is of unknown origin. Across this sample there are approximately 67,000 clones, with around 83% seen only once. The ten largest account for under 2.5% of the sample. This sample is drawn from a study of OX40 agonist ivuxolimab in advanced cancers. With respect to the entire study: The costimulatory receptor OX40 (CD134) was targeted by ivuxolimab, a fully human IgG2 agonistic monoclonal antibody. Prior anti-PD-1, anti-PD-L1 or anti-CTLA-4 therapy was permitted, and approximately 41% of dose-escalation patients had received checkpoint inhibitors. A male proportion of nearly 85% and a mean age of roughly 58 years, ranging from 23 to 79, were recorded for the dose-escalation cohort. Of the approximately 54 patients in dose escalation, about 20 had hepatocellular carcinoma, about 15 had melanoma, 9 had renal cell carcinoma and 9 had head and neck cancer. Peripheral TCRbeta sequencing aimed to test whether ivuxolimab altered TCR sequence diversity and caused clonal T-cell expansion. Intravenous ivuxolimab was administered to patients every 2 weeks at six dose levels: 0.01, 0.1, 0.3, 1.5, 3 and 10 mg/kg. The monotherapy dose-escalation portion (N ≈ 50 patients) of the phase I ivuxolimab trial is reported in the paper. Partial responses occurred in three dose-escalation patients: two with cutaneous melanoma and one with hepatocellular carcinoma.

What the work shows at the level of the full study, not this receptor alone: At doses of 0.1 to 3.0 mg/kg, clonal expansion of both CD4+ and CD8+ blood T cells was observed from baseline to week 6. Low levels of normalized T-cell clonal expansion were also seen in some patients who did not respond. Partial responders in the 0.1-3.0 mg/kg groups had among the lowest normalized peripheral clonal expansion, especially among CD8+ T cells. On average, CD8+ T cells showed more expanded clones than CD4+ T cells after ivuxolimab. The antigen specificity of the clonally expanded peripheral T cells was not determined.

Including cysteine and phenylalanine, the CDR3 has 16 amino acids. The only DNA kept is the CDR3, 48 bases in frame from the first base. Deletion took 1 base off V and 5 bases off J, with a span of 18 bases between the germline ends. From the germline V gene, CDR1 is LGHNA and CDR2 is YNFKEQ. Patients with a history of autoimmune disease or receiving systemic immunosuppression were excluded from the trial. In every dose cohort, peripheral blood was drawn for TCR sequencing at baseline, cycle 4 day 1, and cycle 7 day 1. The samples were drawn from a first-in-human, open-label, multicenter phase I dose-escalation trial of ivuxolimab. Adults with locally advanced or metastatic melanoma, renal cell, hepatocellular, or head and neck squamous cell carcinoma were enrolled in the trial. Before TCR sequencing, CD4+ T cells and CD8+ T cells were sorted from peripheral blood as separate populations.

The rearrangement combines TRBV4-2 with TRBJ2-7; the best D guess is TRBD2, with 5 bases matching. This sequence originates from an adult with an advanced solid tumor such as melanoma, head and neck, liver or kidney cancer. Specimen: CD4+ or CD8+ T cells sorted from blood, collected in a trial of the OX40 agonist ivuxolimab. This receptor has the CDR3 CASSQASSSLRDEQYF. The DNA reads as follows: TGTGCCAGCAGCCAAGCTTCTAGCTCCCTCCGGGACGAGCAGTACTTC.